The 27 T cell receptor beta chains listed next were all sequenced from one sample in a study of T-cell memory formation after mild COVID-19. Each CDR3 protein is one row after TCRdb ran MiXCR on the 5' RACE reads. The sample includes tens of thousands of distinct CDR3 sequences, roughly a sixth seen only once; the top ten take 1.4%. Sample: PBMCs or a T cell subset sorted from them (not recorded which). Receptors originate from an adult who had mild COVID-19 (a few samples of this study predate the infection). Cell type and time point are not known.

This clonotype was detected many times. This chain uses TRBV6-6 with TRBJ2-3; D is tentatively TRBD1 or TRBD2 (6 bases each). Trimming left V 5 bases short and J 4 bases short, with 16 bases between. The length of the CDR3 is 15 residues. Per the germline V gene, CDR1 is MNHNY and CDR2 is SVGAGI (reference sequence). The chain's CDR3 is CASSLGGTRADTQYF. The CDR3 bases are TGTGCCAGCAGTCTAGGGGGGACTCGCGCAGATACGCAGTATTTT.

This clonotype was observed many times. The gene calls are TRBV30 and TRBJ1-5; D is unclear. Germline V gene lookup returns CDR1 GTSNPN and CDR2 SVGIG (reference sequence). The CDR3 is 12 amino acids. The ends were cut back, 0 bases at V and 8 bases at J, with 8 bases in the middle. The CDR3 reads CAWSVGLKPQHF. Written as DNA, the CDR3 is TGTGCCTGGAGTGTTGGGTTGAAGCCCCAGCATTTT.

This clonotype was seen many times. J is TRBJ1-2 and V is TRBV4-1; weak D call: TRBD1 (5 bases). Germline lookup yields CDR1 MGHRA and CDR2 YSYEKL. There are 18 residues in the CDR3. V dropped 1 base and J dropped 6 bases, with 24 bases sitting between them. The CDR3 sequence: CASSQVLRDSLKKDGYTF. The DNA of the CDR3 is TGCGCCAGCAGCCAAGTTCTCCGGGACTCCCTCAAGAAGGATGGCTACACCTTC.

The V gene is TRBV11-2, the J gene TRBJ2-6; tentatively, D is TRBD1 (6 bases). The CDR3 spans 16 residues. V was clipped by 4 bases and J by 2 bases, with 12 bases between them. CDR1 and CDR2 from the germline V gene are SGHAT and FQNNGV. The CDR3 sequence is CASSSLTGPGANVLTF. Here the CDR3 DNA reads TGTGCCAGCAGCTCTCTGACAGGCCCTGGGGCCAACGTCCTGACTTTC.

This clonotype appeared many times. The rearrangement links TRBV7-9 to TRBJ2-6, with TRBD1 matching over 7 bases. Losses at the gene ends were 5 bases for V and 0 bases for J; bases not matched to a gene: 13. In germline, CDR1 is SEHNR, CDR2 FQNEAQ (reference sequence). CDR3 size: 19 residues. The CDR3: CASSGGHRQGLSGANVLTF. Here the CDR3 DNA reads TGTGCCAGCAGCGGGGGCCATCGACAGGGCCTCTCTGGGGCCAACGTCCTGACTTTC.

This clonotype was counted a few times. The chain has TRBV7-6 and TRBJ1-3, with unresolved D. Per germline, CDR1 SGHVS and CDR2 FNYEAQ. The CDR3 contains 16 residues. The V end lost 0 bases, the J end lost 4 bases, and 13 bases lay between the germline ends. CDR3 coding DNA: TGTGCCAGCAGCTTAGCGATAGGAGGTTACGGAAACACCATATATTTT. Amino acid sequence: CASSLAIGGYGNTIYF. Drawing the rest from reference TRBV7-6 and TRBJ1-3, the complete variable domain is GAGVSQSPRYKVTKRGQDVALRCDPISGHVSLYWYRQALGQGPEFLTYFNYEAQQDKSGLPNDRFSAERPEGSISTLTIQRTEQRDSAMYRCASSLAIGGYGNTIYFGEGSWLTVV.

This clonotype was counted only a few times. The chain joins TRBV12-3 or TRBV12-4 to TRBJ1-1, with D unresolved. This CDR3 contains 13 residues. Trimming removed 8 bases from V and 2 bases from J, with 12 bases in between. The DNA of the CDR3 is TGTGCCAGCGACCGATCCCCAAACACTGAAGCTTTCTTT. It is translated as CASDRSPNTEAFF.

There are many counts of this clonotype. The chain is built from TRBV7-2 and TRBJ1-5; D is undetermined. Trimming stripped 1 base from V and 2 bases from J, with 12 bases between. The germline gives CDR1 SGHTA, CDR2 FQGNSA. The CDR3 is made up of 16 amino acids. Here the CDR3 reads CASSLVSGQGNQPQHF. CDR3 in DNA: TGTGCCAGCAGCTTAGTTTCGGGTCAGGGCAATCAGCCCCAGCATTTT.

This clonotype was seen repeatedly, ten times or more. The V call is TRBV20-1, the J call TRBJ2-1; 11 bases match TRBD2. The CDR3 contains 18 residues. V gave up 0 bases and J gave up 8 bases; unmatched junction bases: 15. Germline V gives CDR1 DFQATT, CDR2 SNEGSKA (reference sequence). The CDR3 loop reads CSARDRRSSGGIGDEQFF. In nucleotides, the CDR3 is TGCAGTGCTAGAGATAGGAGGTCTAGCGGGGGGATTGGGGATGAGCAGTTCTTC.

CDR3: CASSLKTSGVSNEQFF. The CDR3 nucleotides are TGTGCCAGCAGCCTCAAGACTAGCGGGGTTAGTAATGAGCAGTTCTTC. The chain recombines TRBV6-2 or TRBV6-3 with TRBJ2-1; 11 bases are a match to TRBD2. The germline CDR1 and CDR2 sequences are MNHEY and SVGEGT. CDR3 length: 16 amino acids. The J segment lost 7 bases and the V segment lost 6 bases, leaving 11 bases of the junction unmatched.

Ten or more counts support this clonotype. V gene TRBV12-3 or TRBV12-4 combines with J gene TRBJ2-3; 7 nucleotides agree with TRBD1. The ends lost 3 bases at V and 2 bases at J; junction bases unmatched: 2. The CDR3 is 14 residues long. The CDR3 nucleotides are TGTGCCAGCAGTTTGAGGGGGCTCACAGATACGCAGTATTTT. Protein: CASSLRGLTDTQYF.

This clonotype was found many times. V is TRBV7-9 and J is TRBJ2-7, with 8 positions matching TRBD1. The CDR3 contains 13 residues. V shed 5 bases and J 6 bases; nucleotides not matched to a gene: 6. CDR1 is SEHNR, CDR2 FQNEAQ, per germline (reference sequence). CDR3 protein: CASSAGQAGEQYF. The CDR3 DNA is TGTGCCAGCAGCGCGGGACAGGCCGGCGAGCAGTACTTC.

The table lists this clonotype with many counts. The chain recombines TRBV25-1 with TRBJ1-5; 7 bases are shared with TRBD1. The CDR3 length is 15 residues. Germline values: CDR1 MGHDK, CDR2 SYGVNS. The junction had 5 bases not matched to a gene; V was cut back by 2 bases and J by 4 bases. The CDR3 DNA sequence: TGTGCCAGCAGTGAAACCGGGACAGTGAATCAGCCCCAGCATTTT. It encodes CASSETGTVNQPQHF. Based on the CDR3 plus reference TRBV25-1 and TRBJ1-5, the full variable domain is EADIYQTPRYLVIGTGKKITLECSQTMGHDKMYWYQQDPGMELHLIHYSYGVNSTEKGDLSSESTVSRIRTEHFPLTLESARPSHTSQYLCASSETGTVNQPQHFGDGTRLSIL.

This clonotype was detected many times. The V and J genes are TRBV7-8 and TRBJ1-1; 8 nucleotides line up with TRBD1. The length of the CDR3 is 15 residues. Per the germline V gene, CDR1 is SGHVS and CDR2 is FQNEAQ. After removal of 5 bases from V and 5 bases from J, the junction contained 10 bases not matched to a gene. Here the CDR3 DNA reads TGTGCCAGCAGCGGCTCGACAGGGACAGGTACTGAAGCTTTCTTT. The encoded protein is CASSGSTGTGTEAFF.

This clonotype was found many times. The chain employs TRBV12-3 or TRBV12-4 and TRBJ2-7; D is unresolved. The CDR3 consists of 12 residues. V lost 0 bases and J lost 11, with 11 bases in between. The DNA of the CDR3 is TGTGCCAGCAGTTTAGCGCCGGGCAGAGAGTACTTC. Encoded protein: CASSLAPGREYF.

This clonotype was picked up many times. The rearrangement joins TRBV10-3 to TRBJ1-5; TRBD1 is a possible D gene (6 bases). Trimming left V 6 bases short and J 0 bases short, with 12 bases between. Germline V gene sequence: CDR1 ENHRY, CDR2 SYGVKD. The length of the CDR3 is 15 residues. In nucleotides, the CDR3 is TGTGCCATCAGCCGGGACAAGTATAGCAATCAGCCCCAGCATTTT. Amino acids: CAISRDKYSNQPQHF.

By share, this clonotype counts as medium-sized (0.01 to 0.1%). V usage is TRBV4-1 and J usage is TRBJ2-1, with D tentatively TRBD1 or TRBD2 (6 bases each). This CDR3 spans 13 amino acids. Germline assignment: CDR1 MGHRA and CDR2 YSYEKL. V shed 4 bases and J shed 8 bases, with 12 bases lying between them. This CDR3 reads CASSRGGLDEQFF. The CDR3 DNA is TGCGCCAGCAGCCGAGGGGGGCTGGATGAGCAGTTCTTC.

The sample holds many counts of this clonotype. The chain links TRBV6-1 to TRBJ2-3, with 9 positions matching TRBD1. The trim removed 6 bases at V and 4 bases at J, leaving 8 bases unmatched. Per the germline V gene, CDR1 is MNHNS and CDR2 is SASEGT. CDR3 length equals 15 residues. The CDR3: CASRSTGQGADTQYF. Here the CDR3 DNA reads TGTGCCAGCAGGAGTACGGGACAGGGCGCAGATACGCAGTATTTT.

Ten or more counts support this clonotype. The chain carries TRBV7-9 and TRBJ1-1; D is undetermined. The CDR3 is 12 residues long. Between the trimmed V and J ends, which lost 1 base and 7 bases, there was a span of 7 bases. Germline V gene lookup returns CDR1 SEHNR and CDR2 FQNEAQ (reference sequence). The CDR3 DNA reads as TGTGCCAGCAGCTTAGGGAAGGATGAAGCTTTCTTT. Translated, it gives CASSLGKDEAFF.

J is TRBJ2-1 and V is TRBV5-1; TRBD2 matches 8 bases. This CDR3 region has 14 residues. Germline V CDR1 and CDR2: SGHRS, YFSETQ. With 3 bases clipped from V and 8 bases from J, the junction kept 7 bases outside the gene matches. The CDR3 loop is CASSWGTRGDEQFF. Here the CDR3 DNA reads TGCGCCAGCAGCTGGGGGACTAGGGGCGATGAGCAGTTCTTC.

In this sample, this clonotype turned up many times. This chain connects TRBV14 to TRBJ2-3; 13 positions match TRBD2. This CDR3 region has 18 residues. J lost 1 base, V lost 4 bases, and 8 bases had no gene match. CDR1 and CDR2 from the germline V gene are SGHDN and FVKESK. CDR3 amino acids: CASSLGTSGASGTDTQYF. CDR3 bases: TGTGCCAGCAGCCTTGGGACTAGCGGGGCTTCTGGCACAGATACGCAGTATTTT.

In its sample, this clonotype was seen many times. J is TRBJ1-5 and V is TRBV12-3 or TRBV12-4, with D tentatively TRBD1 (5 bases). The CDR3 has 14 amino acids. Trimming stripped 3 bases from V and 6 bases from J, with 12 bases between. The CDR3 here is CASSFGGGSQPQHF. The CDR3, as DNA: TGTGCCAGCAGTTTCGGGGGGGGAAGTCAGCCCCAGCATTTT.

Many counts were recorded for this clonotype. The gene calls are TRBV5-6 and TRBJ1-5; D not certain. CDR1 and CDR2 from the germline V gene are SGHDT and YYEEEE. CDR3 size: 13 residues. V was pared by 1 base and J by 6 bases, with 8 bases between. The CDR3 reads CASSLSWGQPQHF. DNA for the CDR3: TGTGCCAGCAGCTTGAGTTGGGGTCAGCCCCAGCATTTT.

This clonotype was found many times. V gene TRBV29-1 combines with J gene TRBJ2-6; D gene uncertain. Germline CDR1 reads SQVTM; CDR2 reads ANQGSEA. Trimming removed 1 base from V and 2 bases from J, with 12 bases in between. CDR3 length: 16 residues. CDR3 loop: CSVEGDPQTGANVLTF. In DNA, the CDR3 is TGCAGCGTTGAAGGGGATCCCCAGACTGGGGCCAACGTCCTGACTTTC.

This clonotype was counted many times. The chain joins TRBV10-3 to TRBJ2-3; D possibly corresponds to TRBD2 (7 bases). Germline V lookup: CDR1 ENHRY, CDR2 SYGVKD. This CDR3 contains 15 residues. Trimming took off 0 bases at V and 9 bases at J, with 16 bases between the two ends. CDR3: CAISESAGAKGTQYF. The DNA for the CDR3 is TGTGCCATCAGTGAGTCGGCGGGGGCCAAGGGGACGCAGTATTTT.

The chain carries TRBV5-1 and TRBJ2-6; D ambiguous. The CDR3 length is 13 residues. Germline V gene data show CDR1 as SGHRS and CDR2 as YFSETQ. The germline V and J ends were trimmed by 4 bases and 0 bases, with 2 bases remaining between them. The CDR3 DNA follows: TGCGCCAGCAGCGTCTCTGGGGCCAACGTCCTGACTTTC. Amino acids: CASSVSGANVLTF.

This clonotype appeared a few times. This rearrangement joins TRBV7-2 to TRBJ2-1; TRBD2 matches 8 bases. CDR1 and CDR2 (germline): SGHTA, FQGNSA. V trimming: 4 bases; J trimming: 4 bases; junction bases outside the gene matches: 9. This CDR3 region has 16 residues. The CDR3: CASSSQAGVGYNEQFF. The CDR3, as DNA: TGTGCCAGCAGCTCTCAAGCGGGAGTGGGTTACAATGAGCAGTTCTTC.